The text below deals with one T cell receptor beta chain. Its target is not known. The data originate from a study of T cell repertoires in cytomegalovirus infection. The germline V gene encodes CDR1 SNHLY and CDR2 FYNNEI. V lost 9 bases and J lost 0, with 9 bases in between. CDR3 length equals 12 residues. From the reads, TCRdb called clonotypes with MiXCR, one entry per CDR3 protein. Of roughly 730,000 distinct CDR3 sequences listed, 30% to 35% are singletons. This clonotype was sampled from a human donor in good health (CMV status not recorded). Some clones in this sample may be carry-over from other donors' samples. V gene TRBV2 combines with J gene TRBJ2-7; unclear D gene. Sequenced material: cultured PBMCs, taken from culture after CMV antigen stimulation. CDR3 DNA sequence: TGTGCCAGTCGGAGTGACTCCTACGAGCAGTACTTC. Protein product: CASRSDSYEQYF. The whole variable domain, remainder taken from reference TRBV2 and TRBJ2-7, is EPEVTQTPSHQVTQMGQEVILRCVPISNHLYFYWYRQILGQKVEFLVSFYNNEISEKSEIFDDQFSVERPDGSNFTLKIRSTKLEDSAMYFCASRSDSYEQYFGPGTRLTVT.